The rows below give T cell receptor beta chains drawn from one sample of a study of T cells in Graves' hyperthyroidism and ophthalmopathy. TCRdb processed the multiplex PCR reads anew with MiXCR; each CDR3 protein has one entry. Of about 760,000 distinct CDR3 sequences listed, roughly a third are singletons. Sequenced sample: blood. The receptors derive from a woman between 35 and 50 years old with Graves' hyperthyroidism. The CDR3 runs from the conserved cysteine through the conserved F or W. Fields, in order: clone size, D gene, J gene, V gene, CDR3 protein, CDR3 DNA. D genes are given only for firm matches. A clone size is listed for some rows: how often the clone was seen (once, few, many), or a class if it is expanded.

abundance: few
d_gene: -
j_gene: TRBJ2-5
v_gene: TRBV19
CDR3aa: CASSIGVERSQYF
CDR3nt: TGTGCCAGTAGTATCGGCGTCGAGAGATCCCAGTACTTC

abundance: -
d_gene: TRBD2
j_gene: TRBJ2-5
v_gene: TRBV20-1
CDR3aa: CSARDKAGGGVEETQYF
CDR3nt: TGCAGTGCTAGAGACAAGGCGGGGGGCGGGGTGGAGGAGACCCAGTACTTC

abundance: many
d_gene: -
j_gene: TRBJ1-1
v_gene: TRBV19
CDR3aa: CASARTGPNTEAFF
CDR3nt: TGTGCCAGTGCGAGAACAGGGCCGAACACTGAAGCTTTCTTT

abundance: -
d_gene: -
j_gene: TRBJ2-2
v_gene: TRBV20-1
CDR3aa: CSASETANTGELFF
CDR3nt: TGCAGTGCTAGCGAGACTGCGAACACCGGGGAGCTGTTTTTT

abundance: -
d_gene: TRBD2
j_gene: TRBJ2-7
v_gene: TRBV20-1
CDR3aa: CSVGLAASEQYF
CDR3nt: TGCAGCGTGGGGCTAGCGGCATCAGAGCAGTACTTC

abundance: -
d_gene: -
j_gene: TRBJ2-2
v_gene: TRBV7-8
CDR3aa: CASSLVEGPLTGELFF
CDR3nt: TGTGCCAGCAGCTTGGTGGAGGGACCGCTCACCGGGGAGCTGTTTTTT

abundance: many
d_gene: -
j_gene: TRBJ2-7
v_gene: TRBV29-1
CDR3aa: CSVLSPASYEQYF
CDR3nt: TGCAGCGTCTTGAGCCCGGCGTCCTACGAGCAGTACTTC

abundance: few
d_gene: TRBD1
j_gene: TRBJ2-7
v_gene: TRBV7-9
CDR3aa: CASSFREKQGHHEQYF
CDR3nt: TGTGCCAGCAGCTTCAGGGAAAAACAGGGGCACCACGAGCAGTACTTC

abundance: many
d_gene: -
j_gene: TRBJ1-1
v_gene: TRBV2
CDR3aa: CASLGSDGTEAFF
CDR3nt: TGTGCCAGCCTGGGGAGTGATGGCACTGAAGCTTTCTTT

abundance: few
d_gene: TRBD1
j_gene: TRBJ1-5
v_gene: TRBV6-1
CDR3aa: CASSDLARTGNQPQHF
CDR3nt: TGTGCCAGCAGTGACCTCGCCCGGACAGGGAATCAGCCCCAGCATTTT